This TCR beta chain was captured in a study of T cell clonality in common variable immunodeficiency. Equal genomic DNA amounts from CVID and control samples were sequenced. Here immunoSEQ multiplex PCR was the method, and the copy in TCRdb shows in-frame clones only, minus some. The sample was found to contain some 60,000 clones, and every one recurs. CDR1 DFQATT and CDR2 SNEGSKA come from the germline V gene (reference sequence). Unmatched junction bases numbered 9, after V lost 2 bases and J lost 5 bases. This CDR3 spans 17 amino acids. Whole-study findings and limits: Reportedly, TCR beta sequences from common variable immunodeficiency showed fewer deletions and N-nucleotide insertions. Compared with healthy controls, CVID subjects showed increased TCRbeta clonality, mostly in about a third.

This clone was seen at least ten times. Its cognate antigen is unknown. From the germline J gene comes the end of the CDR3, since the read stops 3 residues before it. The chain employs TRBV20-1 and TRBJ2-3; 14 nucleotides line up with TRBD2. Sequenced sample: peripheral blood mononuclear cells. This receptor was obtained from a person aged 18 to 70 in good health. Here the CDR3 reads CSARKVGTSGRGDTQYF. The CDR3 DNA, read in part, is TGCAGTGCTAGAAAGGTTGGGACTAGCGGGAGAGGAGATACG.